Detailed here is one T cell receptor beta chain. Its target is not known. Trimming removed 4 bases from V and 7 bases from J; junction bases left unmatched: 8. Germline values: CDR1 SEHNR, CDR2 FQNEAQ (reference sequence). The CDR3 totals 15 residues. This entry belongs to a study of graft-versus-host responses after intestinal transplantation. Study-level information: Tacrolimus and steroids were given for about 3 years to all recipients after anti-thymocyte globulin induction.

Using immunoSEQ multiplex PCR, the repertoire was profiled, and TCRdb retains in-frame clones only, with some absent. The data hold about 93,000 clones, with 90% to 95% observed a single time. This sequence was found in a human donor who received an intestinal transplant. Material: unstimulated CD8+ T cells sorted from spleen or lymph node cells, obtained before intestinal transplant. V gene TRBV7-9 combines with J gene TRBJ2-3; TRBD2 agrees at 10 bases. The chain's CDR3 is CASSYPGTSANTQYF. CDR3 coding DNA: TGTGCCAGCAGCTACCCTGGGACTAGCGCCAATACGCAGTATTTT.